The source of this T cell receptor beta chain is a study of identical twins (dated by TCRdb to the mid-2010s). In terms of the full investigation: The study deep-sequenced TCR alpha and beta repertoires from monozygotic twins, unrelated adults of various ages and cord blood to test whether fetal clonotypes persist. To rule out contamination, the twin experiments were replicated at different times with different library preparation protocols. Summary of the overall study and its limitations: Out-of-frame TCR alpha sharing in monozygotic twins was systematically underestimated by recombination models, whereas sharing between unrelated individuals was in agreement with the recombination models. Out-of-frame TCR alpha sequences shared between twins showed an excess of low generation-probability sequences compared with coincidental sharing between unrelated individuals. The excess sharing between twins in beta out-of-frame sequences was weaker because fewer shared sequences reduced the signal-to-noise ratio. Because the same donors could not be followed over many years, the conclusions relied on cross-sectional statistical analysis. Invariant T cells such as MAIT and iNKT could partly confound zero-insertion analyses, although diverse VJ usage argued against such confounding for most clonotypes. Fewer insertions were carried by abundant cord blood beta clonotypes, a similar but weaker trend appeared in young adult naive repertoires, and no such trend appeared in memory repertoires.

This clonotype appeared many times. The antigen this receptor binds is unknown. The record has no base qualities; no much larger clone is one base away. Every donor in the study was a healthy Caucasian. Three unrelated non-twin adults were also sequenced: a male aged 18 to 30, a male aged 50 to 60 and a female aged 50 to 60. Miltenyi CD45RO+ enrichment and human naive T-cell isolation kits were used to isolate memory (CD45RO+) and naive T cells from PBMC. The germline V gene gives CDR1 as SQVTM and CDR2 as ANQGSEA. Relative to germline, V is 3 bases shorter and J is 5 bases shorter, with 13 bases between their ends. The CDR3 runs 13 residues from the cysteine to the phenylalanine. CDR3 DNA only is kept here, 39 bases in frame from base 1. The protocol used for the library was 5' RACE. Reads for this sample came from an Illumina HiSeq 2000. A universal primer binding site was introduced by template switching, and a unique molecular identifier was present in the final cDNA, enabling accurate counting of TCR cDNA molecules. Specific primers in the conserved constant-segment region were used to synthesize first-strand cDNA for the TCR alpha and beta chains. To control for contamination, every cDNA library carried two barcodes: a SMART-Mk sample barcode plus Illumina barcodes. TruSeq adapter sequences along with Illumina sample barcodes were introduced in two successive PCR steps. The TCR alpha and beta cDNA libraries were sequenced on the Illumina HiSeq platform using custom primers. On the study's bioinformatics: Unique molecular identifiers were extracted from raw reads with MiGEC, and CDR3 positions were determined with MiXCR. Recombination models were inferred per individual with the repgenHMM and IGoR tools using an EM algorithm. The tcR package in R was used for shared clonotype analysis, with sharing normalized by the product of cloneset sizes. To study raw recombination without the effects of thymic and clonal selection, out-of-frame nonproductive sequences were analyzed. The raw public reads went through TCRdb reprocessing: fastp at Q25, MiXCR clone calling, in-frame beta chains kept. Rows are unified per CDR3 protein, each entry keeping the most common DNA and genes. V and J calls and clone size were set by TCRdb, not the authors. A total of about 700,000 distinct CDR3 sequences appear in this sample, roughly 6% of them only once. Around 1.9% of the sample lies in the top ten.

The sample taken for sequencing was naive T cells sorted from blood. What this sample's cell subset or site label stands for: cells isolated with a human naive T-cell isolation kit. This clonotype originated in a man younger than 35 in good health. Recombination connected TRBV29-1 to TRBJ1-1, and TRBD1 may be the D gene, going by 5 matching bases. The encoded CDR3 is CSVDTTVRTEAFF. The DNA sequence reads TGCAGCGTTGATACGACAGTTCGTACTGAAGCTTTCTTT.